This T cell receptor (beta chain) was recorded in a study of tumor and adjacent non-tumor tissue in lung cancer. Study-level background: The patients, 10 men and about 5 women, were about 30 to 76 with stage I to III disease.

General study results and limits: Compared with tumor, normal lung showed significantly lower TCR diversity.

RNA was extracted from bulk tissue without any cell sorting. This non-tumor lung sample came from over 3 cm beyond the tumor edge. The CDR3 has 15 residues. Germline CDR1 is SGHRS and CDR2 is YFSETQ. Between the trimmed V and J ends, which lost 0 bases and 5 bases, there was a span of 12 bases. This clonotype was detected only a few times. Its matching antigen is unknown. The library came from three nested PCR rounds adapted from ARM-PCR protocols. TCRdb independently ran MiXCR on the multiplex PCR reads; one entry per CDR3 protein. The sample holds about 48,000 distinct CDR3 sequences; around 64% are singletons and the top ten take roughly 30%.

The receptor comes from a woman in her sixties or seventies with non-small cell lung cancer. Input material: distant non-tumor lung tissue. J is TRBJ2-1 and V is TRBV5-1; a possible D gene is TRBD2 (5 bases). CDR3 in DNA: TGCGCCAGCAGCTTGGCAGGACTGGGGAACAATGAGCAGTTCTTC. Its protein is CASSLAGLGNNEQFF.